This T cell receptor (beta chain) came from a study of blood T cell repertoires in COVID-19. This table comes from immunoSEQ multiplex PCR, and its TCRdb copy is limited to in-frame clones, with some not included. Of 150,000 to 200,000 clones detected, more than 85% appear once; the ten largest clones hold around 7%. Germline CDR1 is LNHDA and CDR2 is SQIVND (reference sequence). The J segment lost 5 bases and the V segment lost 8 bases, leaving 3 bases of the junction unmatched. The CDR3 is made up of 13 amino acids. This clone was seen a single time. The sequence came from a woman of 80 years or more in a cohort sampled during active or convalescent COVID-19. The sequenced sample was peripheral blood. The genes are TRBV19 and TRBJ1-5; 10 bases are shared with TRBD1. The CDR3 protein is CASDDRGHQPQHF. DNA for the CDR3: TGTGCCAGTGACGACAGGGGGCATCAGCCCCAGCATTTT.